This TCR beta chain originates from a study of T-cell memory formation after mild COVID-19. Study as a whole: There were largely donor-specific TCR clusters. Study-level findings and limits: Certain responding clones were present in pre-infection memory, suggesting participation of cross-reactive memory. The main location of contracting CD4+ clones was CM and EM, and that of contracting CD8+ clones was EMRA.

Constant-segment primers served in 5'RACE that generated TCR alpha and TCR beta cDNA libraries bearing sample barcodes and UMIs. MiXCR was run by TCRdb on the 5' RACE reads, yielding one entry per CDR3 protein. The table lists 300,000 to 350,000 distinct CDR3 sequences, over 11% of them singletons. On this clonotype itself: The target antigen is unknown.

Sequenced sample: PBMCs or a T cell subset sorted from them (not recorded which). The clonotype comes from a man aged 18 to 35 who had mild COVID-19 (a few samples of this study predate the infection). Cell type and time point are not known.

CDR3 protein: CASSVSSRGPGWEKLFF. In DNA, the CDR3 is TGTGCCAGCAGCGTTTCGTCGAGGGGGCCCGGGTGGGAAAAACTGTTTTTT. V and J are TRBV9 and TRBJ1-4; 7 bases map to TRBD1. The V gene end was trimmed by 2 bases and the J gene end by 8 bases; junction bases not matched to a gene: 15. Germline V gene data show CDR1 as SGDLS and CDR2 as YYNGEE. There are 17 residues in the CDR3.